This record covers a single T cell receptor (beta chain). This clone is a singleton in its sample. Its specific antigen is unknown. Within one base of it there is no much larger clone, and no base qualities were kept. Patients with autoimmune disease history or receiving systemic immunosuppression were excluded from the trial. Peripheral blood for TCR sequencing was drawn from every dose cohort at baseline, at cycle 4 day 1 and at cycle 7 day 1. The samples were drawn from a first-in-human, open-label, multicenter phase I dose-escalation trial of ivuxolimab. Adults with locally advanced or metastatic melanoma, renal cell, hepatocellular, or head and neck squamous cell carcinoma were enrolled in the trial. CD4+ and CD8+ T cells were sorted separately from peripheral blood before TCR sequencing. This specimen belongs to a study of OX40 agonist ivuxolimab in advanced cancers. In the study overall: The costimulatory receptor OX40 (CD134) was targeted by ivuxolimab, a fully human IgG2 agonistic monoclonal antibody. Intravenous ivuxolimab was administered to patients every 2 weeks at six dose levels: 0.01, 0.1, 0.3, 1.5, 3 and 10 mg/kg. Of the approximately 54 dose-escalation patients, hepatocellular carcinoma was present in around 20, melanoma in roughly 15, renal cell carcinoma in 9 and head and neck cancer in 9. In the dose-escalation cohort, more than 80% of patients were male, and the mean age was 60 years with a range of about 20 to 80. Patients were allowed to have had prior anti-PD-1, anti-PD-L1 or anti-CTLA-4 therapy, and 30% to 40% of the dose-escalation patients had previously received checkpoint inhibitors. Three dose-escalation patients achieved partial responses, one with hepatocellular carcinoma and two with cutaneous melanoma. Peripheral TCRbeta sequencing was intended to test whether TCR sequence diversity was altered and clonal T-cell expansion was caused by ivuxolimab. The paper reports the monotherapy dose-escalation portion (N of about 47 patients) of the phase I ivuxolimab trial. Overall study outcomes, separate from this receptor: Partial responders in the 0.1-3.0 mg/kg groups had among the lowest normalized peripheral clonal expansion, especially among CD8+ T cells. On average, CD8+ T cells showed more expanded clones than CD4+ T cells after ivuxolimab. At doses of 0.1 to 3.0 mg/kg, clonal expansion of both CD4+ and CD8+ blood T cells was observed from baseline to week 6. The antigen specificity of the clonally expanded peripheral T cells was not determined. Low levels of normalized T-cell clonal expansion were also shown by some nonresponding patients.

V has 1 base trimmed and J has 7 bases trimmed; junction bases matching no gene number 10. CDR1 LNHDA and CDR2 SQIVND were looked up in the germline V gene (reference sequence). Including the terminal cysteine and phenylalanine, the CDR3 comprises 16 residues. Left in the record is the CDR3 DNA by itself, 48 bases read in frame from the first base. To sequence the TCRbeta CDR3 region, genomic DNA was isolated from the sorted cells. The immunoSEQ Assay was used to sequence the TCRbeta CDR3 regions. TCRdb provides this immuneACCESS table in a form limited to in-frame rearrangements. Some clones are lacking; in checked studies, under half of them reflect an unresolved V gene, and why the rest are absent is not known. The sample data list tens of thousands of clones, and approximately 81% of these were observed just once. Approximately 1.9% of the sample is taken by the ten largest.

The chain is made from TRBV19 and TRBJ2-1; 7 of the junction bases match TRBD2. The sequence derives from an adult with an advanced solid tumor such as melanoma, head and neck, liver or kidney cancer. The source material was CD4+ or CD8+ T cells sorted from blood, sampled in a trial of the OX40 agonist ivuxolimab. The CDR3 is CASSIVGEGGPNEQFF. The nucleotides read TGTGCCAGTAGTATAGTGGGGGAGGGAGGGCCGAATGAGCAGTTCTTC. Reference TRBV19 and TRBJ2-1 proteins supply the regions before and after the CDR3; the full variable domain is: DGGITQSPKYLFRKEGQNVTLSCEQNLNHDAMYWYRQDPGQGLRLIYYSQIVNDFQKGDIAEGYSVSREKKESFPLTVTSAQKNPTAFYLCASSIVGEGGPNEQFFGPGTRLTVL.